The T cell receptor beta chain under discussion was sequenced for a study of vaccination effects on CD4 cells after COVID-19. Broader study findings: Both infection-induced and vaccine-induced clones contracted markedly at late post-vaccination timepoints.

Remarks on this clone: The target antigen is unknown.

Pools of viral peptides were used by the ViraFEST assay to expand antigen-specific CD4+ T cells ahead of sequencing. Isolation of CD4+ T cells took place after 10 days of culture. The study found no prior SARS-CoV-2 infection in the vaccine recipients, who tested negative for nucleocapsid antibodies. The junction had 4 bases not matched to a gene; V was cut back by 8 bases and J by 5 bases. The V gene's germline CDR1 is WSHSY and CDR2 SAAADI. This CDR3 is built from 15 residues. The table came from immunoSEQ multiplex PCR; TCRdb's copy has only in-frame clones and leaves some out. The repertoire holds approximately 70,000 clones, with about 70% as singletons.

The sequencing used CD4+ T cells from PBMCs cultured with HCoV-NL63 spike peptides, collected before COVID-19 vaccination. This receptor was obtained from a human donor who received a COVID-19 vaccine. The J gene is TRBJ2-2, the V gene TRBV10-2; 14 bases align to TRBD2. The CDR3 loop is CASRLAGGRTGELFF. The CDR3 DNA follows: TGCGCCAGCCGACTAGCGGGGGGGCGGACCGGGGAGCTGTTTTTT.